This TCR beta chain was captured in a study of blood T cell repertoires in COVID-19. Study-wide context: PBMCs, B-cell-depleted T cells, or T cells provided the cDNA or gDNA that made up the material.

The ends were cut back, 0 bases at V and 0 bases at J, with 12 bases in the middle. Germline V lookup: CDR1 MNHNS, CDR2 SASEGT. The CDR3 runs to 16 residues. This clone was observed a single time. The table came from immunoSEQ multiplex PCR; TCRdb's copy has only in-frame clones and leaves some out. The table includes 70,000 to 85,000 clones, more than 90% detected once. The V gene is TRBV6-1, the J gene TRBJ2-7, with D perhaps matching TRBD1 (5 bases). The sample comprised peripheral blood. The TCR comes from a human donor in a cohort sampled during active COVID-19. The CDR3 DNA is TGTGCCAGCAGTGAAGCGCTAGGGGATAGCTCCTACGAGCAGTACTTC. Its translation: CASSEALGDSSYEQYF.